This T cell receptor beta chain was recovered during a study of human T cells and chemical hapten exposure. Study-level background: Sensitization was performed using 2% DPC on a roughly 2 cm by roughly 2 cm upper inner arm skin site. TCR yield per sample varied, mainly due to pooled library volumes. Patch tests of 0.01% DPC on the upper back were read at 6 days.

This sample's time point: patch test 3, about 24 weeks after DPC sensitization. Treatment here: therapeutic diphenylcyclopropenone sensitization with weekly scalp DPC. Turning to this clonotype: Its antigen is currently unknown.

Using its own MiXCR run on the RACE reads, TCRdb lists one record per CDR3 protein. This sample yields 100,000 to 120,000 distinct CDR3 sequences, of which 30% to 35% are seen a single time; 2.5% to 3% belongs to the top ten. With 3 bases clipped from V and 3 bases from J, the junction kept 7 bases outside the gene matches. This CDR3 has 15 amino acids. Study results and limitations: Expanded TCRs grouped into significantly more large CDR3 similarity clusters than controls produced.

The clonotype comes from a man in his forties with alopecia areata. Some clones in this sample may be carry-over from other donors' samples. V is TRBV12-3 or TRBV12-4 and J is TRBJ1-1, with TRBD1 matching 7 bases. Sequences were derived from whole blood, sampled in connection with sensitization to the hapten diphenylcyclopropenone (DPC). In DNA form, the CDR3 reads TGTGCCAGCAGTTTGGCCGGGACAGCCCACACTGAAGCTTTCTTT. As protein: CASSLAGTAHTEAFF.